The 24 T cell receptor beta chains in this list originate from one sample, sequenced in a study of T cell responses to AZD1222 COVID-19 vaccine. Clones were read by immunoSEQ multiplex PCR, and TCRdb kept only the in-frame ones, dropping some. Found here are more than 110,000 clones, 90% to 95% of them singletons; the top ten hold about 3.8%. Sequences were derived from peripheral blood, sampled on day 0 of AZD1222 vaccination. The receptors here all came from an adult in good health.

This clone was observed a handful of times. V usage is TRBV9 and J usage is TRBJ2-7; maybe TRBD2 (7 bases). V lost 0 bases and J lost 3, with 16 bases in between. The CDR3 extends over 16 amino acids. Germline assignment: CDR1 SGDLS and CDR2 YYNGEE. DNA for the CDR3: TGTGCCAGCAGCGTAGGCCGGGGGGCCATTCTCTACGAGCAGTACTTC. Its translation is CASSVGRGAILYEQYF.

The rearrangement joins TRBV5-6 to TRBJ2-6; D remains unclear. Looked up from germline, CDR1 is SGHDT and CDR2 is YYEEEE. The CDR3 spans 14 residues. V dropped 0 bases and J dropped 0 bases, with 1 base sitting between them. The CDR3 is CASSLDSGANVLTF. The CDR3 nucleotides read TGTGCCAGCAGCTTGGACTCTGGGGCCAACGTCCTGACTTTC.

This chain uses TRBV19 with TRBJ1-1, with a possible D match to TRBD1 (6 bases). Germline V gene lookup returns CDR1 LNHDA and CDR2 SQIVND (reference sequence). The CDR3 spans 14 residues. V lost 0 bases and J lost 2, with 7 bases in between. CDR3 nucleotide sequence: TGTGCCAGTAGTATAGAGGGACATAACACTGAAGCTTTCTTT. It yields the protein CASSIEGHNTEAFF.

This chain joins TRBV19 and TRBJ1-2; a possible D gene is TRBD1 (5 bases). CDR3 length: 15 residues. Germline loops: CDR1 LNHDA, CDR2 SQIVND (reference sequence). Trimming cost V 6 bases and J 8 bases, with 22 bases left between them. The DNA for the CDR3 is TGTGCCAGTAGCCCGCGACAGCTGGGATTGGAAGGCTACACCTTC. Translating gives CASSPRQLGLEGYTF. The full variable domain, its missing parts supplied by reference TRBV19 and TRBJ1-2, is DGGITQSPKYLFRKEGQNVTLSCEQNLNHDAMYWYRQDPGQGLRLIYYSQIVNDFQKGDIAEGYSVSREKKESFPLTVTSAQKNPTAFYLCASSPRQLGLEGYTFGSGTRLTVV.

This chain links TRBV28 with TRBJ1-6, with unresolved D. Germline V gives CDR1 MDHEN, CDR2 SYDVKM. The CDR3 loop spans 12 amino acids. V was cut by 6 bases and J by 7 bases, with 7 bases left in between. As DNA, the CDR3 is TGTGCCAGCAGCCCCGGGAATTCACCCCTCCACTTT. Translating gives CASSPGNSPLHF. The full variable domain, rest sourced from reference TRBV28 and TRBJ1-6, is DVKVTQSSRYLVKRTGEKVFLECVQDMDHENMFWYRQDPGLGLRLIYFSYDVKMKEKGDIPEGYSVSREKKERFSLILESASTNQTSMYLCASSPGNSPLHFGNGTRLTVT.

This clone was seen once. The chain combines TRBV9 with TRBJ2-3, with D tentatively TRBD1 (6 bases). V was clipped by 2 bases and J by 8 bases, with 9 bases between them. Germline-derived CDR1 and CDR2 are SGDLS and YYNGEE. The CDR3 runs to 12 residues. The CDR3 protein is CASSVQGTTQYF. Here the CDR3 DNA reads TGTGCCAGCAGCGTGCAGGGGACTACGCAGTATTTT. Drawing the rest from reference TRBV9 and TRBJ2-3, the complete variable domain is DSGVTQTPKHLITATGQRVTLRCSPRSGDLSVYWYQQSLDQGLQFLIQYYNGEERAKGNILERFSAQQFPDLHSELNLSSLELGDSALYFCASSVQGTTQYFGPGTRLTVL.

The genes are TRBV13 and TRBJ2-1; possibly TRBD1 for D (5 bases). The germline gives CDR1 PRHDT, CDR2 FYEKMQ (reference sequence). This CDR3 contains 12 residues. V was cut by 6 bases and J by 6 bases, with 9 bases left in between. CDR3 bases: TGTGCCAGCAGGTATGACAGCAATGAGCAGTTCTTC. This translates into CASRYDSNEQFF.

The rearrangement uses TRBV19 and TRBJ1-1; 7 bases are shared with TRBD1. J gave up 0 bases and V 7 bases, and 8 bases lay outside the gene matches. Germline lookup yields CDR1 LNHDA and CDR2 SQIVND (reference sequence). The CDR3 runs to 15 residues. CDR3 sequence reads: CASTEGQLMNTEAFF. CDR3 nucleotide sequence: TGTGCCAGTACGGAGGGACAGCTGATGAACACTGAAGCTTTCTTT.

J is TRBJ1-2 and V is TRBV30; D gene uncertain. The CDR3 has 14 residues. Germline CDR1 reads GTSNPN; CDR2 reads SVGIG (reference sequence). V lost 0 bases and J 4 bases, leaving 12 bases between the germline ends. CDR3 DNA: TGTGCCTGGAGTGTAGGACCCAGTCTCTATGGCTACACCTTC. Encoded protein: CAWSVGPSLYGYTF. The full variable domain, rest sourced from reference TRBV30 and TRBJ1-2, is SQTIHQWPATLVQPVGSPLSLECTVEGTSNPNLYWYRQAAGRGLQLLFYSVGIGQISSEVPQNLSASRPQDRQFILSSKKLLLSDSGFYLCAWSVGPSLYGYTFGSGTRLTVV.

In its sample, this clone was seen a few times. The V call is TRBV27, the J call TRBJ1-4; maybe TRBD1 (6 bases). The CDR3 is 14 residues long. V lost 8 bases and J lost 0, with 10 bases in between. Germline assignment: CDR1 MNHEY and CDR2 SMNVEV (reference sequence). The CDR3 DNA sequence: TGTGCCAGCCGGGGGCTAACAACTAATGAAAAACTGTTTTTT. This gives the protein CASRGLTTNEKLFF.

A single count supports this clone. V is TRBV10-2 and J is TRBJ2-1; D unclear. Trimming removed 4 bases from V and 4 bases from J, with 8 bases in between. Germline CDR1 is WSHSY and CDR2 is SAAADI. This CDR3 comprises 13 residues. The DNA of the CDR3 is TGCGCCAGCAGTGGGGCAGGTTACAATGAGCAGTTCTTC. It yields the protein CASSGAGYNEQFF.

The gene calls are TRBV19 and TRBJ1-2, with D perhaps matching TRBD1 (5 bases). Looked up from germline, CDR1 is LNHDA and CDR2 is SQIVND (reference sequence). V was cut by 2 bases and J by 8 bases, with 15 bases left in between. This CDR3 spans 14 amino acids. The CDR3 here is CASSIFGTSNGYTF. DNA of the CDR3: TGTGCCAGTAGTATATTTGGGACTTCCAACGGCTACACCTTC.

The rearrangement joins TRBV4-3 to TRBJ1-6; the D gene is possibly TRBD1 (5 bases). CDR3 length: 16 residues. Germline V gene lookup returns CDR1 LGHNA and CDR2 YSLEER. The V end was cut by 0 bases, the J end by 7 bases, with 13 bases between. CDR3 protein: CASSQDSRGGNSPLHF. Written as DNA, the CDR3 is TGCGCCAGCAGCCAAGATTCGAGGGGTGGAAATTCACCCCTCCACTTT.

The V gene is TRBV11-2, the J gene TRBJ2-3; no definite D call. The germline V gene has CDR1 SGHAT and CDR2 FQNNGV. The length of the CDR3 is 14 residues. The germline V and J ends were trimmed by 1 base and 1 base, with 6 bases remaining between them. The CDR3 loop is CASSLGGGTDTQYF. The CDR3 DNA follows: TGTGCCAGCAGCTTAGGTGGCGGCACAGATACGCAGTATTTT.

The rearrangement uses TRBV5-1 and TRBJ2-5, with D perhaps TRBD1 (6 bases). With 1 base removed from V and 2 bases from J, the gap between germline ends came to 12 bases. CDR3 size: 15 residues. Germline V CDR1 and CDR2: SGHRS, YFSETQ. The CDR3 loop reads CASSLWGQGQETQYF. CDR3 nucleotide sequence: TGCGCCAGCAGCTTGTGGGGGCAGGGGCAAGAGACCCAGTACTTC.

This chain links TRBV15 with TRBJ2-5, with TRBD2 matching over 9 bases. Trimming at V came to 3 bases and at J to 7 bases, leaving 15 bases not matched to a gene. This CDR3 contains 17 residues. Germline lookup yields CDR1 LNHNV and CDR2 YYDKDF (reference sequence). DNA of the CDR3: TGTGCCACCAGCAGCTCCGGGGGACTAGCCGCTAGGTGGACCCAGTACTTC. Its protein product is CATSSSGGLAARWTQYF. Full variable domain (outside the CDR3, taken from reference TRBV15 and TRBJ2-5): DAMVIQNPRYQVTQFGKPVTLSCSQTLNHNVMYWYQQKSSQAPKLLFHYYDKDFNNEADTPDNFQSRRPNTSFCFLDIRSPGLGDTAMYLCATSSSGGLAARWTQYFGPGTRLLVL.

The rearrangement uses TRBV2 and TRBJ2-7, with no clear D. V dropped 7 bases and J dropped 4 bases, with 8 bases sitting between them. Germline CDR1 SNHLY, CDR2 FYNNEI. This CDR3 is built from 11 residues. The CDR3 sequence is CASTGRYEQYF. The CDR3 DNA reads TGTGCCAGCACCGGCAGGTACGAGCAGTACTTC.

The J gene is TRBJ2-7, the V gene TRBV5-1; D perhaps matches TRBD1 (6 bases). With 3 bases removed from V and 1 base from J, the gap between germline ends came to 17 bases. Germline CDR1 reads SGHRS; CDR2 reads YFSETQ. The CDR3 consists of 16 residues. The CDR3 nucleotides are TGCGCCAGCAGCTCCCAAGCCGGGCAGGGGTCCTACGAGCAGTACTTC. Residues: CASSSQAGQGSYEQYF.

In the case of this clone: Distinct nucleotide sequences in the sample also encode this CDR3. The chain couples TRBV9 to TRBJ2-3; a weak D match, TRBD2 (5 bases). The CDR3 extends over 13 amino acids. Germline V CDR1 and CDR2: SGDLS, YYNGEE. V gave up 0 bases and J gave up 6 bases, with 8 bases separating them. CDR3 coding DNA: TGTGCCAGCAGCGTAGTACCGGGGGATACGCAGTATTTT. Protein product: CASSVVPGDTQYF.

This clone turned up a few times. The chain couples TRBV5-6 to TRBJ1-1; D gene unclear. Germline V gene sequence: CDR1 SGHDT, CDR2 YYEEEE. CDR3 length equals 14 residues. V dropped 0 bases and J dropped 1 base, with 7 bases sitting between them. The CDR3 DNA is TGTGCCAGCAGCTTGGCGCTGCGGAACACTGAAGCTTTCTTT. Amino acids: CASSLALRNTEAFF. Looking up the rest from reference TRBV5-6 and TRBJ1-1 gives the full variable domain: DAGVTQSPTHLIKTRGQQVTLRCSPKSGHDTVSWYQQALGQGPQFIFQYYEEEERQRGNFPDRFSGHQFPNYSSELNVNALLLGDSALYLCASSLALRNTEAFFGQGTRLTVV.

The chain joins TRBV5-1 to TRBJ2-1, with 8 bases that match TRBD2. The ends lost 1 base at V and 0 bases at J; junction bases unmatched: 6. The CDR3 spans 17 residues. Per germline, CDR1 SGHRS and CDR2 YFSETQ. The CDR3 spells CASSLRGGTSSYNEQFF. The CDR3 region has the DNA TGCGCCAGCAGCTTGAGGGGCGGGACTAGCTCCTACAATGAGCAGTTCTTC.

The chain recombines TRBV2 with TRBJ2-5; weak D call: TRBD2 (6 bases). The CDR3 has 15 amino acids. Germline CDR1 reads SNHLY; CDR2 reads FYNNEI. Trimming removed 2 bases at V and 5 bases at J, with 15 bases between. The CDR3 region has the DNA TGTGCCAGCAGTGAATGGGCTTCTGGGGGGGAGACCCAGTACTTC. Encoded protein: CASSEWASGGETQYF. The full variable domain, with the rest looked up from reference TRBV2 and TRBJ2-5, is EPEVTQTPSHQVTQMGQEVILRCVPISNHLYFYWYRQILGQKVEFLVSFYNNEISEKSEIFDDQFSVERPDGSNFTLKIRSTKLEDSAMYFCASSEWASGGETQYFGPGTRLLVL.

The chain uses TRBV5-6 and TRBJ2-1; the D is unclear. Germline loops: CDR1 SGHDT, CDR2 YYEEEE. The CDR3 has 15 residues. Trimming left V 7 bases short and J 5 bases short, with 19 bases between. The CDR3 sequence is CASSSWTQWDNEQFF. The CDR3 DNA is TGTGCCAGCTCCTCCTGGACCCAGTGGGACAATGAGCAGTTCTTC. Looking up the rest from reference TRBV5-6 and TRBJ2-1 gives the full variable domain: DAGVTQSPTHLIKTRGQQVTLRCSPKSGHDTVSWYQQALGQGPQFIFQYYEEEERQRGNFPDRFSGHQFPNYSSELNVNALLLGDSALYLCASSSWTQWDNEQFFGPGTRLTVL.

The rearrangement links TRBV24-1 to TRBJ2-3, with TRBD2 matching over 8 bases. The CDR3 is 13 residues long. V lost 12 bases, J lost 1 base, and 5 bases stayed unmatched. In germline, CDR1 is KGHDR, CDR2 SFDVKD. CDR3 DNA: TGTGCCGTCGGGAGGGAAGGCACAGATACGCAGTATTTT. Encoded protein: CAVGREGTDTQYF.